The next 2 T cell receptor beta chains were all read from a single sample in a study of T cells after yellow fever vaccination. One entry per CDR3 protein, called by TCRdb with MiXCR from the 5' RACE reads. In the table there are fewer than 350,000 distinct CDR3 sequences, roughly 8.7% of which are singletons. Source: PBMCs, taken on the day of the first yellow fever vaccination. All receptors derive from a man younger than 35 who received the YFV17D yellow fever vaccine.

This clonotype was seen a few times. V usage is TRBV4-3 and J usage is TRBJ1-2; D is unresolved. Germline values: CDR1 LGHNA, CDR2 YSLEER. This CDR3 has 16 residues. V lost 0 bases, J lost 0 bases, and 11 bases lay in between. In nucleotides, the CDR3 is TGCGCCAGCAGCCAAGAAAGAGACCTATCTAACTATGGCTACACCTTC. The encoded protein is CASSQERDLSNYGYTF.

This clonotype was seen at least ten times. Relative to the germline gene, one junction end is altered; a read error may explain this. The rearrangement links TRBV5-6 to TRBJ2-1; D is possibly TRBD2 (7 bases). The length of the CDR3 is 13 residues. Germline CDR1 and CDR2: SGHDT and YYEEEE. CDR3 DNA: TGCGCCAGCAGCCTGGGGGGGGGCGATGAGCAGTTCTTC. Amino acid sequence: CASSLGGGDEQFF.